This note documents a single T cell receptor (beta chain) sequence. Antigen: not known. The sample originates from a study of shared clonotypes between healthy human individuals. Findings of the study overall: Several donors held about 4.5% of naive CD4 clonotypes in common.

Each replicate PCR on the sorted subsets used 200 to 250 ng DNA (approximately 27,000 T cell genomes). Sequencing used immunoSEQ multiplex PCR; TCRdb keeps in-frame clones, though not all of them. The sample lists 1.4 million or so clones; less than 99% were seen once. Trimming shortened V by 2 bases and J by 9 bases, and 17 bases separated the two germline ends. CDR3 length: 15 residues. Germline V CDR1 and CDR2: LGHNA, YNFKEQ. Sequencing used naive CD4+ T cells sorted from blood. Subset in this sample: CD45RA+ positively selected. The chain carries TRBV4-2 and TRBJ1-5; D gene ambiguous. The clonotype comes from a man aged 25-45 years in good health. CDR3 in amino acids: CASSQSLMGLMPQHF. The DNA for the CDR3 is TGTGCCAGCAGCCAATCCCTTATGGGCCTGATGCCCCAGCATTTT.